The rows below give T cell receptor beta chains drawn from one sample of a study of T cell responses to AZD1222 COVID-19 vaccine. Clones were read by immunoSEQ multiplex PCR, and TCRdb kept only the in-frame ones, dropping some. The table records 100,000 to 130,000 clones, around 89% of them present only once. The material sequenced was peripheral blood, taken on day 0 of AZD1222 vaccination. Receptors originate from an adult in good health. Both conserved end residues are part of each CDR3. Fields, in order: D gene, J gene, V gene, clone size, CDR3 protein, CDR3 DNA. A D gene is named only where the DNA matches it firmly. Clone sizes are given selectively: once, few, many, or a class where the clone is expanded.

d_call: -
j_call: TRBJ1-3
v_call: TRBV14
clone_size: -
cdr3_aa: CASSQVGTRNTIYF
cdr3_nt: TGTGCCAGCAGCCAAGTTGGGACCCGAAACACCATATATTTT

d_call: -
j_call: TRBJ2-7
v_call: TRBV13
clone_size: -
cdr3_aa: CASSLKRSQGSPYEQYF
cdr3_nt: TGTGCCAGCAGCTTAAAGAGGTCGCAGGGATCTCCCTACGAGCAGTACTTC

d_call: TRBD1
j_call: TRBJ1-6
v_call: TRBV7-2
clone_size: -
cdr3_aa: CASSLEKTGALHF
cdr3_nt: TGTGCCAGCAGCTTAGAGAAGACAGGGGCCCTCCACTTT

d_call: -
j_call: TRBJ1-6
v_call: TRBV9
clone_size: -
cdr3_aa: CASSDLGPDYNSPLHF
cdr3_nt: TGTGCCAGCAGCGACCTCGGGCCGGATTATAATTCACCCCTCCACTTT

d_call: TRBD1
j_call: TRBJ2-5
v_call: TRBV28
clone_size: -
cdr3_aa: CASSPGGIMKTQYF
cdr3_nt: TGTGCCAGCAGTCCAGGGGGTATTATGAAGACCCAGTACTTC

d_call: TRBD2
j_call: TRBJ2-5
v_call: TRBV5-4
clone_size: -
cdr3_aa: CASRAGLAGVQVAETQYF
cdr3_nt: TGTGCCAGCAGGGCAGGACTAGCGGGAGTTCAGGTAGCAGAGACCCAGTACTTC

d_call: -
j_call: TRBJ2-7
v_call: TRBV14
clone_size: few
cdr3_aa: CASSQVRGSYEQYF
cdr3_nt: TGTGCCAGCAGCCAAGTTCGCGGTTCCTACGAGCAGTACTTC

d_call: TRBD2
j_call: TRBJ2-5
v_call: TRBV7-3
clone_size: -
cdr3_aa: CASSRLARETQYF
cdr3_nt: TGTGCCAGCAGCAGACTAGCGCGAGAGACCCAGTACTTC

d_call: TRBD1
j_call: TRBJ1-4
v_call: TRBV27
clone_size: -
cdr3_aa: CASSFGTANEKLFF
cdr3_nt: TGTGCCAGCAGTTTCGGGACAGCTAATGAAAAACTGTTTTTT

d_call: -
j_call: TRBJ2-3
v_call: TRBV7-2
clone_size: -
cdr3_aa: CASSTFWQGTDTQYF
cdr3_nt: TGTGCCAGCAGCACTTTCTGGCAGGGGACAGATACGCAGTATTTT

d_call: TRBD2
j_call: TRBJ2-7
v_call: TRBV5-1
clone_size: -
cdr3_aa: CASSLAPGLAGGTYEQYF
cdr3_nt: TGCGCCAGCAGCTTGGCCCCCGGACTAGCGGGTGGTACTTACGAGCAGTACTTC

d_call: TRBD2
j_call: TRBJ2-5
v_call: TRBV24-1
clone_size: -
cdr3_aa: CATSDGTSGRETQYF
cdr3_nt: TGTGCCACCAGTGATGGGACTAGCGGGAGAGAGACCCAGTACTTC

d_call: -
j_call: TRBJ1-4
v_call: TRBV6-5
clone_size: -
cdr3_aa: CASSYRGERANEKLFF
cdr3_nt: TGTGCCAGCAGTTACCGGGGGGAGAGAGCTAATGAAAAACTGTTTTTT

d_call: TRBD1
j_call: TRBJ1-1
v_call: TRBV9
clone_size: -
cdr3_aa: CASSVGWTGGNTEAFF
cdr3_nt: TGTGCCAGCAGCGTAGGATGGACAGGGGGGAACACTGAAGCTTTCTTT

d_call: TRBD1
j_call: TRBJ1-2
v_call: TRBV29-1
clone_size: -
cdr3_aa: CSVEDRQGRYYGYTF
cdr3_nt: TGCAGCGTTGAAGACAGACAGGGTCGTTACTATGGCTACACCTTC

d_call: -
j_call: TRBJ1-5
v_call: TRBV19
clone_size: few
cdr3_aa: CASSYDDSNQPQHF
cdr3_nt: TGTGCCAGTAGTTACGACGATAGCAATCAGCCCCAGCATTTT

d_call: -
j_call: TRBJ1-2
v_call: TRBV12-3/TRBV12-4
clone_size: -
cdr3_aa: CASSLDGYGYTF
cdr3_nt: TGTGCCAGCAGTTTAGACGGGTATGGCTACACCTTC

d_call: TRBD1
j_call: TRBJ2-3
v_call: TRBV9
clone_size: -
cdr3_aa: CASSVGTGQVTDTQYF
cdr3_nt: TGTGCCAGCAGCGTAGGTACCGGACAGGTCACAGATACGCAGTATTTT

d_call: -
j_call: TRBJ2-4
v_call: TRBV5-5
clone_size: -
cdr3_aa: CASAWGGAGSKNIQYF
cdr3_nt: TGTGCCTCCGCTTGGGGCGGGGCCGGGTCCAAAAACATTCAGTACTTC

d_call: TRBD2
j_call: TRBJ2-7
v_call: TRBV5-4
clone_size: -
cdr3_aa: CASSLAAGVQYEQYF
cdr3_nt: TGTGCCAGCAGCTTGGCAGCGGGAGTCCAATACGAGCAGTACTTC

d_call: -
j_call: TRBJ1-2
v_call: TRBV19
clone_size: -
cdr3_aa: CASKEGIYGYTF
cdr3_nt: TGTGCCAGTAAGGAGGGTATATATGGCTACACCTTC

d_call: -
j_call: TRBJ2-1
v_call: TRBV11-3
clone_size: -
cdr3_aa: CASSLGVGARDNEQFF
cdr3_nt: TGTGCCAGCAGCTTAGGGGTGGGGGCGCGGGACAATGAGCAGTTCTTC

d_call: -
j_call: TRBJ2-1
v_call: TRBV3-1/TRBV3-2
clone_size: -
cdr3_aa: CASSRGGTEQFF
cdr3_nt: TGTGCCAGCAGCCGAGGCGGGACCGAGCAGTTCTTC

d_call: -
j_call: TRBJ1-5
v_call: TRBV27
clone_size: -
cdr3_aa: CASSFDSNQPQHF
cdr3_nt: TGTGCCAGCAGTTTTGATAGCAATCAGCCCCAGCATTTT

d_call: -
j_call: TRBJ1-3
v_call: TRBV18
clone_size: -
cdr3_aa: CASSTRTSGNTIYF
cdr3_nt: TGTGCCAGCTCAACTAGGACGTCTGGAAACACCATATATTTT

d_call: TRBD2
j_call: TRBJ2-7
v_call: TRBV5-1
clone_size: -
cdr3_aa: CASSGGLAMDYEQYF
cdr3_nt: TGCGCCAGCAGCGGGGGACTAGCGATGGACTACGAGCAGTACTTC

d_call: -
j_call: TRBJ2-5
v_call: TRBV7-9
clone_size: -
cdr3_aa: CASTFYLDGGRETQYF
cdr3_nt: TGTGCCAGCACCTTTTATCTCGACGGGGGAAGGGAGACCCAGTACTTC

d_call: -
j_call: TRBJ2-1
v_call: TRBV27
clone_size: -
cdr3_aa: CASSYLGANNEQFF
cdr3_nt: TGTGCCAGCAGTTATCTCGGGGCGAATAATGAGCAGTTCTTC

d_call: -
j_call: TRBJ1-6
v_call: TRBV13
clone_size: once
cdr3_aa: CASSLGGQRNHSPLHF
cdr3_nt: TGTGCCAGCAGCTTAGGCGGACAGAGGAACCATTCACCCCTCCACTTT

d_call: -
j_call: TRBJ1-1
v_call: TRBV28
clone_size: -
cdr3_aa: CASSSRGMNTEAFF
cdr3_nt: TGTGCCAGCAGTTCCCGGGGGATGAACACTGAAGCTTTCTTT

d_call: -
j_call: TRBJ2-3
v_call: TRBV6-5
clone_size: once
cdr3_aa: CASSLQGAGADTQYF
cdr3_nt: TGTGCCAGCAGTCTGCAGGGGGCGGGAGCAGATACGCAGTATTTT

d_call: -
j_call: TRBJ1-6
v_call: TRBV15
clone_size: -
cdr3_aa: CATSRDSSRVQRNSPLHF
cdr3_nt: TGTGCCACCAGCAGAGATTCTTCCAGGGTACAGCGGAATTCACCCCTCCACTTT

d_call: -
j_call: TRBJ1-3
v_call: TRBV14
clone_size: -
cdr3_aa: CASSQVGSGTGNTIYF
cdr3_nt: TGTGCCAGCAGCCAAGTCGGGTCAGGGACTGGAAACACCATATATTTT

d_call: TRBD1
j_call: TRBJ1-4
v_call: TRBV6-2/TRBV6-3
clone_size: -
cdr3_aa: CASSYGQAGRGTNEKLFF
cdr3_nt: TGTGCCAGCAGTTACGGACAGGCCGGACGGGGAACTAATGAAAAACTGTTTTTT

d_call: TRBD1
j_call: TRBJ2-7
v_call: TRBV18
clone_size: once
cdr3_aa: CASSPFRTGTYEQYF
cdr3_nt: TGTGCCAGCTCACCATTTAGGACAGGGACCTACGAGCAGTACTTC